Sequencing of this T cell receptor (beta chain) was carried out in a study of OX40 agonist ivuxolimab in advanced cancers. Study summary: Patients with hepatocellular carcinoma, melanoma, renal cell or head and neck cancer made up the dose-escalation patients. Participants averaged about 60 years of age (range about 23 to 80) and were 82.7% male. General study points: Expanded clones tended on average to be more numerous among CD8+ T cells than CD4+.

Autoimmune disease history or systemic immunosuppression meant exclusion. Germline V lookup: CDR1 SGHDT, CDR2 YYEEEE. Trimming left V 7 bases short and J 3 bases short, with 19 bases between. The CDR3 spans 15 residues. On this clone: Its antigen is as yet unknown.

Sequenced by immunoSEQ multiplex PCR; TCRdb stores in-frame clones only, minus some. The table records around 100,000 clones, 95% to 96% of them present only once. The source of this sequence is an adult with an advanced solid tumor such as melanoma, head and neck, liver or kidney cancer. Here the sequenced sample was CD4+ or CD8+ T cells sorted from blood, taken in a trial of the OX40 agonist ivuxolimab. V is TRBV5-6 and J is TRBJ1-1, with a tentative D call TRBD1 (5 bases). CDR3 coding DNA: TGTGCCAGCTCAATGGGGGGAGGTGGGGACACTGAAGCTTTCTTT. Amino acid sequence: CASSMGGGGDTEAFF.